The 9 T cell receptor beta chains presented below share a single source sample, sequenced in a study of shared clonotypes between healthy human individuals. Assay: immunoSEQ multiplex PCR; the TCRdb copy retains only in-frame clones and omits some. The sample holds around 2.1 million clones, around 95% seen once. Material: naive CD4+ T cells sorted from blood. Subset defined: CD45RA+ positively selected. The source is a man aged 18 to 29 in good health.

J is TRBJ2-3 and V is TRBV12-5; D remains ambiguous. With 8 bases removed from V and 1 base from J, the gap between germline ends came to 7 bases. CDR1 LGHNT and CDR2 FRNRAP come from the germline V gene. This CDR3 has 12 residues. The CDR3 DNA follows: TGTGCTAGTCTTAGGGGCACAGATACGCAGTATTTT. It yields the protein CASLRGTDTQYF.

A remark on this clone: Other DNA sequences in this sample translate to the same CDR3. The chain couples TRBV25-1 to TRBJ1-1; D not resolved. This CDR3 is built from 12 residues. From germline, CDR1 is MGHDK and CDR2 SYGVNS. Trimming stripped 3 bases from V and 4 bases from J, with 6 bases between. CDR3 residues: CASSDRGTEAFF. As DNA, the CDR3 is TGTGCCAGCAGTGACCGGGGCACTGAAGCTTTCTTT.

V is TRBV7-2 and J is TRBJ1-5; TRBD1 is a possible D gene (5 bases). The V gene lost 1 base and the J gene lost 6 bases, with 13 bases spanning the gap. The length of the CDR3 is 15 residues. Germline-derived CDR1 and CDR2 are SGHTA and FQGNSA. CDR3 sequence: CASSLVVGEGQPQHF. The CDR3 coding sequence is TGTGCCAGCAGCTTAGTAGTGGGGGAGGGTCAGCCCCAGCATTTT.

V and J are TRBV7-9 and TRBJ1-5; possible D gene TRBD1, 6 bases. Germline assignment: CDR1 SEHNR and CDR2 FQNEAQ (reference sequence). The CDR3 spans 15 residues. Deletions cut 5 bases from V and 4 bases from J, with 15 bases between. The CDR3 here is CASSHTAGQNQPQHF. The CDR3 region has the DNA TGTGCCAGCAGCCACACGGCAGGACAGAATCAGCCCCAGCATTTT.

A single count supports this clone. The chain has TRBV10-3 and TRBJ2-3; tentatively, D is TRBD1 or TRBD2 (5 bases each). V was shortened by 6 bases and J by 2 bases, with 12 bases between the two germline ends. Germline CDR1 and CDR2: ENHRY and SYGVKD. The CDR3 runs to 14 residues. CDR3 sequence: CAISGAGLTDTQYF. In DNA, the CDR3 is TGTGCCATCAGCGGGGCTGGGCTCACAGATACGCAGTATTTT.

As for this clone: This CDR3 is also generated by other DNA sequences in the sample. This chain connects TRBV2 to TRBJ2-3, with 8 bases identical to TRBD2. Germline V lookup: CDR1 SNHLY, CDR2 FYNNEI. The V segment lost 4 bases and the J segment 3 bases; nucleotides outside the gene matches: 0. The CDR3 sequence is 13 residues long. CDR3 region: CASSVAGTDTQYF. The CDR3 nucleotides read TGTGCCAGCAGTGTAGCGGGGACAGATACGCAGTATTTT.

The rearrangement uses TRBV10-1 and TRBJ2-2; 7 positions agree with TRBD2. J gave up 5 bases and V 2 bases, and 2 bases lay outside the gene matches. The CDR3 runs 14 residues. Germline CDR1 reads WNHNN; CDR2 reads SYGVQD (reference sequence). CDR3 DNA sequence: TGCGCCAGCAGTGAGAGGCGGGGGACCGGGGAGCTGTTTTTT. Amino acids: CASSERRGTGELFF.

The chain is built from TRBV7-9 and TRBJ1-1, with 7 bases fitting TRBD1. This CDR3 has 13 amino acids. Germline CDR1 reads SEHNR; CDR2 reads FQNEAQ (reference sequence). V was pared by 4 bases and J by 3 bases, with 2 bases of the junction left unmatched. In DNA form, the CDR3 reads TGTGCCAGCAGCTCGACAGGGTACACTGAAGCTTTCTTT. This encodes CASSSTGYTEAFF.

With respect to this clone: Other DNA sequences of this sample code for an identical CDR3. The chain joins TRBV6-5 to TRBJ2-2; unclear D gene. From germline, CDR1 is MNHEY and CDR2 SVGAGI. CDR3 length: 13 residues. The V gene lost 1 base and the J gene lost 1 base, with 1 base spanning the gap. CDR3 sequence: CASSYLNTGELFF. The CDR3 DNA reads TGTGCCAGCAGTTACTTGAACACCGGGGAGCTGTTTTTT.